The rows below give T cell receptor beta chains drawn from one sample of a study of T cells in placental villitis. The method was immunoSEQ multiplex PCR; TCRdb's version includes in-frame clones alone and lacks a portion of them. The data hold under 4,000 clones, with over 60% observed a single time. Material for sequencing was placental tissue containing maternal and fetal cells. The receptors originated from a human patient with infectious villitis; the placental T cells may come from both mother and fetus. The CDR3 runs from the conserved cysteine through the conserved F or W. D genes are given only for firm matches. Size values are once, few and many counts, or a class for expanded clones, and some rows have none.

CDR3 DNA: TGTGCCAGCAGCCAAACAGGGAACGGCAATCAGCCCCAGCATTTT
CDR3 protein: CASSQTGNGNQPQHF
D gene: -
clone size: -
J gene: TRBJ1-5
V gene: TRBV4-2

CDR3 DNA: TGTGCCAGCAGCCCCGGACAGGATCCGAACACTGAAGCTTTCTTT
CDR3 protein: CASSPGQDPNTEAFF
D gene: TRBD1
clone size: -
J gene: TRBJ1-1
V gene: TRBV11-3

CDR3 DNA: TGTGCCAGCAGTTTAGGGCCAATTGGGTATGGCTACACCTTC
CDR3 protein: CASSLGPIGYGYTF
D gene: -
clone size: -
J gene: TRBJ1-2
V gene: TRBV27

CDR3 DNA: TGCGCCAGCAGTGTATCGAGCGGGGGGCCCTACAATGAGCAGTTCTTC
CDR3 protein: CASSVSSGGPYNEQFF
D gene: TRBD2
clone size: few
J gene: TRBJ2-1
V gene: TRBV10-1

CDR3 DNA: TGTGCCAGCAGCGGAGCCCGTGGACTGGCTTTCGAGGATACGCAGTATTTT
CDR3 protein: CASSGARGLAFEDTQYF
D gene: -
clone size: -
J gene: TRBJ2-3
V gene: TRBV9

CDR3 DNA: TGTGCCAGCAGTACACAGGGTACACTTTATTCACCCCTCCACTTT
CDR3 protein: CASSTQGTLYSPLHF
D gene: -
clone size: once
J gene: TRBJ1-6
V gene: TRBV2

CDR3 DNA: TGTGCCAGTAGTATGGGGGGCCACGGAAACACCATATATTTT
CDR3 protein: CASSMGGHGNTIYF
D gene: -
clone size: -
J gene: TRBJ1-3
V gene: TRBV19

CDR3 DNA: TGTGCCAGCAGCCAATGGGCCCGGGGGGTCCCTTACAATGAGCAGTTCTTC
CDR3 protein: CASSQWARGVPYNEQFF
D gene: TRBD2
clone size: -
J gene: TRBJ2-1
V gene: TRBV3-1/TRBV3-2

CDR3 DNA: TGTGCCTGGAGTGGAGTCAGGAGGGGGGGCTACACCTTC
CDR3 protein: CAWSGVRRGGYTF
D gene: -
clone size: -
J gene: TRBJ1-2
V gene: TRBV30

CDR3 DNA: TGTGCCAGTAGTGACAGGGGATCGTATGGCTACACCTTC
CDR3 protein: CASSDRGSYGYTF
D gene: TRBD1
clone size: -
J gene: TRBJ1-2
V gene: TRBV19

CDR3 DNA: TGCGCCAGCAGCGAGGACAGGGTTGGGCAAGAGACCCAGTACTTC
CDR3 protein: CASSEDRVGQETQYF
D gene: TRBD1
clone size: -
J gene: TRBJ2-5
V gene: TRBV5-1

CDR3 DNA: TGTGCCAGTAGTGCCCCGGGACGCGGCCGGAACACCATATATTTT
CDR3 protein: CASSAPGRGRNTIYF
D gene: -
clone size: -
J gene: TRBJ1-3
V gene: TRBV19

CDR3 DNA: TGTGCCAGCAGCCACCGCCAACAGGGACGGCAAGAGACCCAGTACTTC
CDR3 protein: CASSHRQQGRQETQYF
D gene: -
clone size: -
J gene: TRBJ2-5
V gene: TRBV11-3

CDR3 DNA: TGTGCCAGCAGTTACGCGGGGACTGAAGCTTTCTTT
CDR3 protein: CASSYAGTEAFF
D gene: -
clone size: few
J gene: TRBJ1-1
V gene: TRBV6-5

CDR3 DNA: TGTGCCTTGGACTTTTATGGCTACACCTTC
CDR3 protein: CALDFYGYTF
D gene: -
clone size: few
J gene: TRBJ1-2
V gene: TRBV30

CDR3 DNA: TGTGCCAGTAGTAGCCTTGGAAACACCATATATTTT
CDR3 protein: CASSSLGNTIYF
D gene: -
clone size: -
J gene: TRBJ1-3
V gene: TRBV19

CDR3 DNA: TGTGCCTGCCTAATCCAGGGAAACACTGAAGCTTTCTTT
CDR3 protein: CACLIQGNTEAFF
D gene: -
clone size: -
J gene: TRBJ1-1
V gene: TRBV30

CDR3 DNA: TGTGCCACCAGTGATTTTGAGGGGGCAAGCAATCAGCCCCAGCATTTT
CDR3 protein: CATSDFEGASNQPQHF
D gene: TRBD1
clone size: few
J gene: TRBJ1-5
V gene: TRBV24-1

CDR3 DNA: TGTGCCAGCAGCCGACAGGGGGCGGGTGAGACCCAGTACTTC
CDR3 protein: CASSRQGAGETQYF
D gene: TRBD1
clone size: -
J gene: TRBJ2-5
V gene: TRBV3-1/TRBV3-2

CDR3 DNA: TGTGCCAGCAGCTTCCACCCCAGGGAGCAGTTCTTC
CDR3 protein: CASSFHPREQFF
D gene: -
clone size: -
J gene: TRBJ2-1
V gene: TRBV7-9

CDR3 DNA: TGTGCCTGGAGTGTGGGACAGGGGAATTCACCCCTCCACTTT
CDR3 protein: CAWSVGQGNSPLHF
D gene: TRBD1
clone size: -
J gene: TRBJ1-6
V gene: TRBV30

CDR3 DNA: TGTGCCAGCAGTTTATGGCCGCACTCTTATCTAGAGACCCAGTACTTC
CDR3 protein: CASSLWPHSYLETQYF
D gene: -
clone size: -
J gene: TRBJ2-5
V gene: TRBV28

CDR3 DNA: TGTGCCAGCAGTGACGGGGCAGATTCCACAGATACGCAGTATTTT
CDR3 protein: CASSDGADSTDTQYF
D gene: -
clone size: few
J gene: TRBJ2-3
V gene: TRBV6-4

CDR3 DNA: TGCGCCAGCAGCTCCCTGGAGGGGAGCTATGGCTACACCTTC
CDR3 protein: CASSSLEGSYGYTF
D gene: -
clone size: -
J gene: TRBJ1-2
V gene: TRBV5-1

CDR3 DNA: TGTGCCAGCAGCTGGAGCGGGGGGCCAGTCCTCGAGACCCAGTACTTC
CDR3 protein: CASSWSGGPVLETQYF
D gene: TRBD2
clone size: once
J gene: TRBJ2-5
V gene: TRBV7-8

CDR3 DNA: TGTGCCAGCACCTCCCCGGACAGGGGGCATGGCTACACCTTC
CDR3 protein: CASTSPDRGHGYTF
D gene: TRBD1
clone size: -
J gene: TRBJ1-2
V gene: TRBV7-9

CDR3 DNA: TGTGCCAGCAAGGACGCCAAGAGGATAAGCTACACCTTC
CDR3 protein: CASKDAKRISYTF
D gene: -
clone size: once
J gene: TRBJ1-2
V gene: TRBV2

CDR3 DNA: TGCGCCAGCACGTCGGGGAGCGGGGGGACCCTCTCCAGGGGGAATGAGCAGTTCTTC
CDR3 protein: CASTSGSGGTLSRGNEQFF
D gene: TRBD2
clone size: -
J gene: TRBJ2-1
V gene: TRBV5-1

CDR3 DNA: TGTGCCTGGAGTGTAGTATTCGGTTACAATGAGCAGTTCTTC
CDR3 protein: CAWSVVFGYNEQFF
D gene: -
clone size: -
J gene: TRBJ2-1
V gene: TRBV30

CDR3 DNA: TGTGCCAGCAGCCCTACGGGGACAGGGGGCACATTAGGGGAGCTGTTTTTT
CDR3 protein: CASSPTGTGGTLGELFF
D gene: TRBD1
clone size: few
J gene: TRBJ2-2
V gene: TRBV7-3

CDR3 DNA: TGTGCCAGCAGTTCCTTAGGACAGGAAGAGACCCAGTACTTC
CDR3 protein: CASSSLGQEETQYF
D gene: TRBD1
clone size: -
J gene: TRBJ2-5
V gene: TRBV6-5

CDR3 DNA: TGTGCCAGCACCCCAGGGGCTAGCGGGGGGCTGAGGAGCACAGATACGCAGTATTTT
CDR3 protein: CASTPGASGGLRSTDTQYF
D gene: TRBD2
clone size: -
J gene: TRBJ2-3
V gene: TRBV9

CDR3 DNA: TGTGCCAGCAGTCGAGCATTAAAAGAGACCCAGTACTTC
CDR3 protein: CASSRALKETQYF
D gene: -
clone size: once
J gene: TRBJ2-5
V gene: TRBV27

CDR3 DNA: TGTGCCAGCAGTTACGAGTTTCCCAATTCACCCCTCCACTTT
CDR3 protein: CASSYEFPNSPLHF
D gene: -
clone size: -
J gene: TRBJ1-6
V gene: TRBV6-6

CDR3 DNA: TGTGCCAGCAACTCACGAAGCTATGGCTACACCTTC
CDR3 protein: CASNSRSYGYTF
D gene: -
clone size: -
J gene: TRBJ1-2
V gene: TRBV12-3/TRBV12-4

CDR3 DNA: TGTGCCAGCAGTGCACAGGGCTATGGCTACACCTTC
CDR3 protein: CASSAQGYGYTF
D gene: -
clone size: few
J gene: TRBJ1-2
V gene: TRBV2

CDR3 DNA: TGTGCCACCAGTGATCCACAGAGGATCTATGGCTACACCTTC
CDR3 protein: CATSDPQRIYGYTF
D gene: -
clone size: -
J gene: TRBJ1-2
V gene: TRBV24-1

CDR3 DNA: TGTGCCAGCAGCCCTCACCAACAGGGGTCCGGCTACACCTTC
CDR3 protein: CASSPHQQGSGYTF
D gene: TRBD1
clone size: -
J gene: TRBJ1-2
V gene: TRBV3-1/TRBV3-2

CDR3 DNA: TGTGCCAGCAGCTTGCGGGATGACACCGGGGAGCTGTTTTTT
CDR3 protein: CASSLRDDTGELFF
D gene: -
clone size: -
J gene: TRBJ2-2
V gene: TRBV7-3

CDR3 DNA: TGTGCCAGCAGTTTACGGGGGGGGGCCAGGGAGACCCAGTACTTC
CDR3 protein: CASSLRGGARETQYF
D gene: TRBD2
clone size: -
J gene: TRBJ2-5
V gene: TRBV9

CDR3 DNA: TGTGCCAGCAGTTACTCGGGAGGGGTCGGAGATACGCAGTATTTT
CDR3 protein: CASSYSGGVGDTQYF
D gene: TRBD2
clone size: -
J gene: TRBJ2-3
V gene: TRBV6-6

CDR3 DNA: TGCGCCAGCAGCCAAGATGCGGGGGGGCAAGAGACCCAGTACTTC
CDR3 protein: CASSQDAGGQETQYF
D gene: TRBD2
clone size: few
J gene: TRBJ2-5
V gene: TRBV4-1

CDR3 DNA: TGTGCCAGCAGTTTGAGGGCAACTAATGAAAAACTGTTTTTT
CDR3 protein: CASSLRATNEKLFF
D gene: -
clone size: -
J gene: TRBJ1-4
V gene: TRBV27